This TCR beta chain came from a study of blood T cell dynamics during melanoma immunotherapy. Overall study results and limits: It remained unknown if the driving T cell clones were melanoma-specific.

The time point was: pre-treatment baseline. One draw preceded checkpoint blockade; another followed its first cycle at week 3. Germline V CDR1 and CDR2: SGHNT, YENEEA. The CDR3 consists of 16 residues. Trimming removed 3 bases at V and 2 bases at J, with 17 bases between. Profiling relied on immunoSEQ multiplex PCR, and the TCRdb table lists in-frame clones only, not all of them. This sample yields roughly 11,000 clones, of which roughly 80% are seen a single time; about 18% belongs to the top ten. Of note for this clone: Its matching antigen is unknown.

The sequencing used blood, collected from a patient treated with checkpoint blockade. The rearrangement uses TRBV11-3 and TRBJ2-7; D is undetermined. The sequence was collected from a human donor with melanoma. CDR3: CASSLLGIQIPYEQYV. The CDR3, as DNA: TGTGCCAGCAGCTTGTTGGGAATACAGATACCCTACGAGCAGTACGTC.